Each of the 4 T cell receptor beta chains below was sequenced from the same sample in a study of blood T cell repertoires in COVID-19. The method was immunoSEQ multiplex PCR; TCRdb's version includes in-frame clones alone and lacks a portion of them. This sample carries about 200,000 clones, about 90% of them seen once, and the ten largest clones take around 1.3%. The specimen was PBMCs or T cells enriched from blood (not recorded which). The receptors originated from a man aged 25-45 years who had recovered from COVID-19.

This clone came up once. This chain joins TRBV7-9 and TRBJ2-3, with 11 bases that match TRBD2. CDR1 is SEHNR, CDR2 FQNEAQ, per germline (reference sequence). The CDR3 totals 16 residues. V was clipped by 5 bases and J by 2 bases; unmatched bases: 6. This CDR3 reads CASSPGTSGNTDTQYF. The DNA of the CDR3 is TGTGCCAGCAGCCCGGGGACTAGCGGAAACACAGATACGCAGTATTTT.

CDR3 in amino acids: CASSPTTPNTEAFF. DNA of the CDR3: TGTGCCAGCAGCCCAACCACACCGAACACTGAAGCTTTCTTT. The rearrangement links TRBV7-2 to TRBJ1-1, with unresolved D. Trimming pared 5 bases from V and 1 base from J, leaving 11 bases between. The CDR3 length is 14 residues. Germline CDR1 reads SGHTA; CDR2 reads FQGNSA.

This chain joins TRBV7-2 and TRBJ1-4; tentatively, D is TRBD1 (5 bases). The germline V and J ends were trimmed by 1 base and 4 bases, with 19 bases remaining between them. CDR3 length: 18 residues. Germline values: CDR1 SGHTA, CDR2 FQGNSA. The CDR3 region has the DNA TGTGCCAGCAGCTTAGAGCCCCCCCGACAGCCCGTTAATGAAAAACTGTTTTTT. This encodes CASSLEPPRQPVNEKLFF.

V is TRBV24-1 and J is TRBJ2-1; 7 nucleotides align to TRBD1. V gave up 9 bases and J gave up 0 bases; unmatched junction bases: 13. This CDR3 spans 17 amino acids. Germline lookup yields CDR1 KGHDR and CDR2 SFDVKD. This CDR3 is CATETGYWGSSYNEQFF. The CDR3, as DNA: TGTGCCACCGAGACAGGGTATTGGGGGAGCTCCTACAATGAGCAGTTCTTC.